These T cell receptor beta chains were read from a single sample in a study of blood T cell repertoires in COVID-19. Libraries were prepared by immunoSEQ multiplex PCR; TCRdb keeps only in-frame clonotypes and omits some of them. This repertoire shows about 73,000 clones, 80% to 90% found once; its top ten account for roughly 8.8%. Sequencing was performed on peripheral blood. The receptors here all came from an elderly man with acute or convalescent COVID-19. CDR3s include the opening cysteine and the closing phenylalanine or tryptophan. D genes are given only for firm matches. The size entry is marked missing in some rows and otherwise reads once, few, many or a size class.

d_gene: -
j_gene: TRBJ2-1
v_gene: TRBV27
len: 16
abundance: -
CDR3nt: TGTGCCAGCAGTTCCCTGAACAGGGTGGCCTACAATGAGCAGTTCTTC
CDR3aa: CASSSLNRVAYNEQFF

d_gene: -
j_gene: TRBJ2-7
v_gene: TRBV11-2
len: 13
abundance: few
CDR3nt: TGTGCCAGCAGCTTGGACAGACTCTACGAGCAGTACTTC
CDR3aa: CASSLDRLYEQYF

d_gene: -
j_gene: TRBJ2-2
v_gene: TRBV12-5
len: 15
abundance: -
CDR3nt: TGTGCTAGTGGTTTGTGGGCGGGGAGGACCGGGGAGCTGTTTTTT
CDR3aa: CASGLWAGRTGELFF

d_gene: -
j_gene: TRBJ2-5
v_gene: TRBV4-1
len: 16
abundance: -
CDR3nt: TGCGCCAGCAGCCATCCCACAGGGCCCCCCGAAGAGACCCAGTACTTC
CDR3aa: CASSHPTGPPEETQYF

d_gene: -
j_gene: TRBJ1-1
v_gene: TRBV21-1
len: 12
abundance: -
CDR3nt: TGTGCCACCCTAAGCTTAGACACTGAAGCTTTCTTT
CDR3aa: CATLSLDTEAFF

d_gene: TRBD2
j_gene: TRBJ2-3
v_gene: TRBV24-1
len: 18
abundance: -
CDR3nt: TGTGCCACCAGTGATTTGGGAGCCGGGACTAGCGGGGCAGATACGCAGTATTTT
CDR3aa: CATSDLGAGTSGADTQYF

d_gene: TRBD1
j_gene: TRBJ1-2
v_gene: TRBV27
len: 13
abundance: -
CDR3nt: TGTGCCAGCAGTTTCCGCCAGGGGGGTGGCTACACCTTC
CDR3aa: CASSFRQGGGYTF

d_gene: -
j_gene: TRBJ2-2
v_gene: TRBV30
len: 14
abundance: -
CDR3nt: TGTGCCTGGATCCGCAGGGTAGATAACGGGGAGCTGTTTTTT
CDR3aa: CAWIRRVDNGELFF

d_gene: TRBD1
j_gene: TRBJ1-6
v_gene: TRBV27
len: 14
abundance: few
CDR3nt: TGTGCCAGCAGCCTCGACAGGGGTAGGTCACCCCTCCACTTT
CDR3aa: CASSLDRGRSPLHF

d_gene: -
j_gene: TRBJ1-2
v_gene: TRBV9
len: 15
abundance: -
CDR3nt: TGTGCCAGCAGCGTTCCTAAGACTGGTTTCGGTGGCTACACCTTC
CDR3aa: CASSVPKTGFGGYTF

d_gene: -
j_gene: TRBJ1-1
v_gene: TRBV6-5
len: 13
abundance: -
CDR3nt: TGTGCCAGTACCCCGACAGCAAACACTGAAGCTTTCTTT
CDR3aa: CASTPTANTEAFF

d_gene: -
j_gene: TRBJ2-5
v_gene: TRBV19
len: 14
abundance: -
CDR3nt: TGTGCCAGTAGTTTGGGGGCTTCACAAGAGACCCAGTACTTC
CDR3aa: CASSLGASQETQYF

d_gene: -
j_gene: TRBJ1-1
v_gene: TRBV27
len: 14
abundance: -
CDR3nt: TGTGCCAGCAGAATGGGCGGGCAGAACACTGAAGCTTTCTTT
CDR3aa: CASRMGGQNTEAFF

d_gene: TRBD2
j_gene: TRBJ2-1
v_gene: TRBV13
len: 18
abundance: -
CDR3nt: TGTGCCAGCAGCCCTAGGTCCCTCCGGCTAGCGGGGAGGGATGAGCAGTTCTTC
CDR3aa: CASSPRSLRLAGRDEQFF

d_gene: TRBD2
j_gene: TRBJ2-7
v_gene: TRBV3-1/TRBV3-2
len: 14
abundance: -
CDR3nt: TGTGCCAGCAGCCAAGATTGGACTAGTGAGGAGCAGTACTTC
CDR3aa: CASSQDWTSEEQYF

d_gene: TRBD1
j_gene: TRBJ2-7
v_gene: TRBV20-1
len: 12
abundance: -
CDR3nt: TGCAGTGCTAGTGGACAGGCCTACGAGCAGTACTTC
CDR3aa: CSASGQAYEQYF

d_gene: TRBD1
j_gene: TRBJ1-1
v_gene: TRBV10-3
len: 15
abundance: -
CDR3nt: TGTGCCAGCCTCCGGGACAGGAGGACGAACACTGAAGCTTTCTTT
CDR3aa: CASLRDRRTNTEAFF

d_gene: TRBD2
j_gene: TRBJ2-3
v_gene: TRBV6-5
len: 15
abundance: -
CDR3nt: TGTGCCAGCAGGGTAGCGGGGGGGAGCACAGATACGCAGTATTTT
CDR3aa: CASRVAGGSTDTQYF

d_gene: TRBD1
j_gene: TRBJ2-5
v_gene: TRBV19
len: 13
abundance: -
CDR3nt: TGTGCCACTCGGGACAGGCCTCAAGAGACCCAGTACTTC
CDR3aa: CATRDRPQETQYF

d_gene: -
j_gene: TRBJ2-1
v_gene: TRBV7-9
len: 14
abundance: -
CDR3nt: TGTGCCAGCAGCTTTGCGGGGACCAACAATGAGCAGTTCTTC
CDR3aa: CASSFAGTNNEQFF

d_gene: TRBD2
j_gene: TRBJ2-7
v_gene: TRBV30
len: 13
abundance: -
CDR3nt: TGTGCCTGGACCACTAGCGGGGTAGGAGAGCAGTACTTC
CDR3aa: CAWTTSGVGEQYF

d_gene: -
j_gene: TRBJ1-2
v_gene: TRBV5-1
len: 13
abundance: -
CDR3nt: TGCGCCAGCAGCTTGGGAGACTACTATGGCTACACCTTC
CDR3aa: CASSLGDYYGYTF

d_gene: TRBD1
j_gene: TRBJ2-4
v_gene: TRBV6-5
len: 15
abundance: -
CDR3nt: TGTGCCAGCAGGCGTACGACAGGGGGGTTGGACATTCAGTACTTC
CDR3aa: CASRRTTGGLDIQYF

d_gene: -
j_gene: TRBJ2-3
v_gene: TRBV7-2
len: 14
abundance: -
CDR3nt: TGTGCCAGCAGTTCGGACGGGGGCACAGATACGCAGTATTTT
CDR3aa: CASSSDGGTDTQYF

d_gene: -
j_gene: TRBJ2-5
v_gene: TRBV24-1
len: 13
abundance: -
CDR3nt: TGTGCCACCAGTGATACGAACCGGGGGACCCAGTACTTC
CDR3aa: CATSDTNRGTQYF

d_gene: TRBD2
j_gene: TRBJ2-2
v_gene: TRBV6-4
len: 14
abundance: -
CDR3nt: TGTGCCAGCAGGGCGGGGGGACCCACCGGGGAGCTGTTTTTT
CDR3aa: CASRAGGPTGELFF

d_gene: -
j_gene: TRBJ2-7
v_gene: TRBV2
len: 13
abundance: -
CDR3nt: TGTGCCAGCAGTGACGAACTCACCTACGAGCAGTACTTC
CDR3aa: CASSDELTYEQYF

d_gene: -
j_gene: TRBJ1-3
v_gene: TRBV19
len: 16
abundance: -
CDR3nt: TGTGCCAGTACATCTGACAGCTTCCCCTCTGGAAACACCATATATTTT
CDR3aa: CASTSDSFPSGNTIYF

d_gene: -
j_gene: TRBJ2-7
v_gene: TRBV5-5
len: 16
abundance: -
CDR3nt: TGTGCCAGCAGCGATGACTGGTCAGCCAGTATCTACGAGCAGTACTTC
CDR3aa: CASSDDWSASIYEQYF

d_gene: -
j_gene: TRBJ1-1
v_gene: TRBV24-1
len: 12
abundance: -
CDR3nt: TGTGCCACCAGTCGGGCGGGGACTGAAGCTTTCTTT
CDR3aa: CATSRAGTEAFF

d_gene: -
j_gene: TRBJ2-7
v_gene: TRBV2
len: 13
abundance: -
CDR3nt: TGTGCCAGCAGTTCCGGGACATACTACGAGCAGTACTTC
CDR3aa: CASSSGTYYEQYF

d_gene: -
j_gene: TRBJ2-3
v_gene: TRBV4-1
len: 16
abundance: -
CDR3nt: TGCGCCAGCAGCCAAGATGAAGGGGTTTTCACAGATACGCAGTATTTT
CDR3aa: CASSQDEGVFTDTQYF

d_gene: TRBD1
j_gene: TRBJ2-7
v_gene: TRBV29-1
len: 13
abundance: once
CDR3nt: TGCAGCGTTGACATAGGACAGGGCTACGAGCAGTACTTC
CDR3aa: CSVDIGQGYEQYF

d_gene: TRBD1
j_gene: TRBJ1-1
v_gene: TRBV29-1
len: 13
abundance: -
CDR3nt: TGCAGCGCCTGGACAGGGCTAAACACTGAAGCTTTCTTT
CDR3aa: CSAWTGLNTEAFF

d_gene: -
j_gene: TRBJ1-3
v_gene: TRBV30
len: 13
abundance: -
CDR3nt: TGTGCCTGGAGTGTAAGAGCTAGAAACACCATATATTTT
CDR3aa: CAWSVRARNTIYF